The 5 T cell receptor beta chains below all came from one sample that was sequenced in a study of molecular identifiers for immune sequencing clone quantification. Using its own MiXCR run on the PCR reads, TCRdb lists one record per CDR3 protein. This table has roughly 71,000 distinct CDR3 sequences, around 18% appearing once. Specimen: naive CD8+ T cells from blood, with Jurkat cell RNA spiked in. Subset reported: FACS-sorted CD8+CD4-CCR7+CD45RA+ naive T cells. These receptors came from a human donor in good health. Some libraries in this study had Jurkat cell RNA spiked in.

This clonotype was detected a few times. The chain is built from TRBV7-9 and TRBJ2-7, with 8 nucleotides matching TRBD2. The length of the CDR3 is 15 residues. V shed 5 bases, J shed 2 bases, and the junction held 8 bases outside the gene matches. Looked up from germline, CDR1 is SEHNR and CDR2 is FQNEAQ (reference sequence). CDR3 in amino acids: CASSHSGTYTYEQYF. The CDR3 region has the DNA TGTGCCAGCAGCCATAGCGGGACATATACCTACGAGCAGTACTTC.

This clonotype showed up many times. An end of the junction differs from the germline gene, which may be a read error. J is TRBJ2-7 and V is TRBV20-1; D is undetermined. CDR1 is DFQATT, CDR2 SNEGSKA, per germline (reference sequence). The CDR3 has 13 residues. CDR3 in amino acids: CRARVVSGYEQYF. CDR3 nucleotides: TGCAGAGCTAGGGTGGTGAGTGGGTACGAGCAGTACTTC.

This clonotype appeared many times. The rearrangement joins TRBV12-5 to TRBJ2-1, with a tentative D call TRBD2 (5 bases). CDR1 is LGHNT and CDR2 is FRNRAP in the germline V gene. Trimming removed 0 bases at V and 8 bases at J, with 23 bases between. The CDR3 totals 18 residues. The CDR3, as DNA: TGTGCTAGTGGTTTGGTATCCCTAGCCCCACCGCTCTTGGATGAGCAGTTCTTC. As protein: CASGLVSLAPPLLDEQFF.

This chain uses TRBV12-3 or TRBV12-4 with TRBJ1-2; 7 nucleotides align to TRBD1. CDR3 length: 15 residues. The V and J ends lost 6 bases and 4 bases, in that order; junction bases with no gene match: 11. CDR3 region: CASSLDPTGSYGYTF. The CDR3 DNA is TGTGCCAGCAGCCTCGACCCGACAGGGTCCTATGGCTACACCTTC.

This clonotype was seen many times. The rearrangement joins TRBV9 to TRBJ1-1; D may be TRBD1 (5 bases). The V gene's germline CDR1 is SGDLS and CDR2 YYNGEE. The CDR3 runs 15 residues. Trimming left V 0 bases short and J 8 bases short, with 17 bases between. CDR3 DNA sequence: TGTGCCAGCAGCGTAGTACCCCGGGACGGCACAGAAGCTTTCTTT. This codes for CASSVVPRDGTEAFF.